The T cell receptor beta chain under discussion was sequenced for a study of spatial heterogeneity in lung cancer. Looking at the study overall: On average, each unique TCR and UMI combination appeared more than ten times in raw reads. Broader study findings: Mutation counts in tumors were tracked by counts of expanded intratumoral alpha and beta TCRs.

Germline V CDR1 and CDR2: MGHRA, YSYEKL. V was clipped by 2 bases and J by 1 base, with 12 bases between them. The length of the CDR3 is 16 residues. TCRdb independently ran MiXCR on the 5' RACE reads; one entry per CDR3 protein. Altogether 100,000 or so distinct CDR3 sequences are present, around 4.3% being singletons, with the ten largest covering approximately 22%. There are many counts of this clonotype. Its target is unknown. Noted time point: sample taken at primary tumor resection. The authors sequenced whole RNA from tumor, nontumor lung or frozen PBMC without sorting. Here the sequenced sample was lung tumor tissue, taken at surgery. The V and J genes are TRBV4-1 and TRBJ2-1; D remains unclear. The sequence derives from a male donor with early-stage non-small cell lung cancer. This chain's CDR3 is CASSQPIDFSYNEQFF. The CDR3, as DNA: TGCGCCAGCAGCCAACCCATAGACTTTTCCTACAATGAGCAGTTCTTC.